The 30 T cell receptor beta chains below come from one sample, sequenced in a study of CD8+ T cells in alopecia areata. Isolated RNA was reverse transcribed into cDNA used as the sequencing template. Generated by immunoSEQ multiplex PCR, the TCRdb table keeps only in-frame clones and is missing some. The data contain approximately 100,000 clones, 35% to 45% of them seen just once; the ten biggest clones take up approximately 0.79%. Sequenced material: CD4+ T cells sorted from blood. The receptors derive from a human donor with alopecia areata.

A few counts support this clone. The chain carries TRBV29-1 and TRBJ2-7; D is perhaps TRBD1 (5 bases). The CDR3 consists of 10 residues. V was pared by 6 bases and J by 6 bases, with 9 bases between. Germline V gives CDR1 SQVTM, CDR2 ANQGSEA. Here the CDR3 DNA reads TGCAGCGTAGGGGAATTCGAGCAGTACTTC. Translated, it gives CSVGEFEQYF.

Only a few counts were recorded for this clone. The rearrangement uses TRBV29-1 and TRBJ2-3, with a possible D match to TRBD2 (7 bases). CDR1 and CDR2 from the germline V gene are SQVTM and ANQGSEA. Trimming took 7 bases from V and 5 from J, leaving 22 bases between them. This CDR3 is 15 amino acids long. As DNA, the CDR3 is TGCAGCGCCCAACTGCTAGGGGGGGCGGAAGATACGCAGTATTTT. Encoded protein: CSAQLLGGAEDTQYF.

A single count supports this clone. The V gene is TRBV5-1, the J gene TRBJ1-1; D unclear. Germline CDR1 SGHRS, CDR2 YFSETQ. Deletions cut 0 bases from V and 1 base from J, with 10 bases between. This CDR3 has 15 amino acids. As DNA, the CDR3 is TGCGCCAGCAGCTTGGATCTGGGTCGGAACACTGAAGCTTTCTTT. Its protein product is CASSLDLGRNTEAFF.

This clone was found a few times. The J gene is TRBJ1-1, the V gene TRBV29-1; a possible D gene is TRBD1 (5 bases). The CDR3 contains 13 residues. Trimming stripped 4 bases from V and 6 bases from J, with 15 bases between. CDR1 is SQVTM, CDR2 ANQGSEA, per germline. CDR3 sequence: CSVVMKGRSEAFF. The CDR3 nucleotides read TGCAGCGTTGTCATGAAGGGGAGGTCTGAAGCTTTCTTT. The entire variable domain, with the rest obtained from reference TRBV29-1 and TRBJ1-1, is as follows: SAVISQKPSRDICQRGTSLTIQCQVDSQVTMMFWYRQQPGQSLTLIATANQGSEATYESGFVIDKFPISRPNLTFSTLTVSNMSPEDSSIYLCSVVMKGRSEAFFGQGTRLTVV.

This clone showed up just once. This chain connects TRBV10-3 to TRBJ1-1; TRBD1 aligns across 7 bases. There are 12 residues in the CDR3. V lost 5 bases, J lost 4 bases, and 1 base stayed unmatched. Germline V CDR1 and CDR2: ENHRY, SYGVKD. CDR3 sequence: CAISRQGTEAFF. The CDR3 bases are TGTGCCATCAGTCGACAGGGCACTGAAGCTTTCTTT.

The chain combines TRBV18 with TRBJ2-1, with 7 nucleotides matching TRBD2. Germline CDR1 KGHSH, CDR2 LQKENI. The CDR3 is 15 amino acids. V lost 3 bases, J lost 4 bases, and 6 bases stayed unmatched. CDR3 region: CASSPGAGIYNEQFF. CDR3 sequence (DNA): TGTGCCAGCTCACCCGGAGCGGGGATATACAATGAGCAGTTCTTC.

Only a few counts were recorded for this clone. The chain uses TRBV6-5 and TRBJ2-5; D ambiguous. This CDR3 is 13 amino acids long. Germline CDR1 and CDR2: MNHEY and SVGAGI. Trimming took 7 bases from V and 1 from J, leaving 10 bases between them. The CDR3: CASKLASQETQYF. The CDR3 DNA follows: TGTGCCAGCAAGTTGGCCTCCCAAGAGACCCAGTACTTC.

This clone occurred once. In DNA, the CDR3 is TGTGCCAGCAGCCAGAATGTGGAGGATACGCAGTATTTT. This translates into CASSQNVEDTQYF. V and J are TRBV14 and TRBJ2-3; D remains unclear. The V and J ends lost 3 bases and 6 bases respectively, with 10 bases between them. CDR3 length: 13 amino acids. Germline assignment: CDR1 SGHDN and CDR2 FVKESK.

The chain couples TRBV5-1 to TRBJ1-1; 7 bases are shared with TRBD1. The CDR3 extends over 15 amino acids. J was trimmed by 3 bases and V by 4 bases; bases with no gene match: 9. The germline V gene encodes CDR1 SGHRS and CDR2 YFSETQ. The CDR3 loop reads CASSPEGAGDTEAFF. The DNA of the CDR3 is TGCGCCAGCAGCCCGGAGGGGGCAGGGGACACTGAAGCTTTCTTT.

This clone was observed a single time. This chain connects TRBV5-1 to TRBJ2-7; 7 nucleotides line up with TRBD2. In germline, CDR1 is SGHRS, CDR2 YFSETQ. V dropped 3 bases and J dropped 4; count of bases not matched to a gene: 7. The CDR3 sequence is 14 residues long. CDR3 in amino acids: CASSSSGEDYEQYF. Written as DNA, the CDR3 is TGCGCCAGCAGCTCCAGCGGGGAGGATTACGAGCAGTACTTC.

This rearrangement joins TRBV5-4 to TRBJ2-2; no clear D gene. V was pared by 4 bases and J by 4 bases, with 23 bases between. The CDR3 contains 18 residues. Germline values: CDR1 SGHNT, CDR2 YYREEE (reference sequence). CDR3 amino acids: CASSPAAVTTSATGELFF. CDR3 DNA sequence: TGTGCCAGCAGCCCGGCGGCAGTGACAACCTCGGCCACCGGGGAGCTGTTTTTT.

This clone was seen more than once but under ten times. The chain has TRBV29-1 and TRBJ1-2; 9 bases agree with TRBD1. This CDR3 has 11 amino acids. V gave up 8 bases and J gave up 6 bases; unmatched junction bases: 4. CDR1 is SQVTM, CDR2 ANQGSEA, per germline. In DNA, the CDR3 is TGCAGCACCACAGGGGGCCATGGCTACACCTTC. Its protein is CSTTGGHGYTF. Full variable domain (outside the CDR3, taken from reference TRBV29-1 and TRBJ1-2): SAVISQKPSRDICQRGTSLTIQCQVDSQVTMMFWYRQQPGQSLTLIATANQGSEATYESGFVIDKFPISRPNLTFSTLTVSNMSPEDSSIYLCSTTGGHGYTFGSGTRLTVV.

The chain carries TRBV29-1 and TRBJ2-6; D ambiguous. This CDR3 contains 13 residues. Germline V gives CDR1 SQVTM, CDR2 ANQGSEA. V gave up 6 bases and J gave up 4 bases, with 10 bases separating them. For the CDR3, the DNA is TGCAGCGTCTTCAACTCCGGGGCCAACGTCCTGACTTTC. This codes for CSVFNSGANVLTF.

The chain is built from TRBV29-1 and TRBJ2-5, with D possibly TRBD1 on 6 matching bases. Germline V gene sequence: CDR1 SQVTM, CDR2 ANQGSEA. The V gene lost 6 bases and the J gene lost 7 bases, with 18 bases spanning the gap. The CDR3 consists of 13 residues. CDR3 coding DNA: TGCAGCGTCGAAACCCACAGGGAAACGACCCAGTACTTC. As protein: CSVETHRETTQYF.

The V gene is TRBV30, the J gene TRBJ1-5; the D is unclear. Germline CDR1 GTSNPN, CDR2 SVGIG (reference sequence). This CDR3 contains 14 residues. With 5 bases removed from V and 0 bases from J, the gap between germline ends came to 11 bases. CDR3 nucleotide sequence: TGTGCCTGGTCGCGGAAAATTAGCAATCAGCCCCAGCATTTT. Its protein product is CAWSRKISNQPQHF.

There are a few counts of this clone. The V call is TRBV28, the J call TRBJ2-1; 9 bases match TRBD1. CDR1 and CDR2 (germline): MDHEN, SYDVKM. With V trimmed by 7 bases and J by 4 bases, 11 bases remained unmatched. CDR3 size: 16 residues. This CDR3 is CASTETGTGRYNEQFF. CDR3 coding DNA: TGTGCCAGCACCGAAACCGGGACAGGGCGATACAATGAGCAGTTCTTC.

The rearrangement joins TRBV4-1 to TRBJ2-2; the match to TRBD1 covers 7 bases. The V gene end was trimmed by 0 bases and the J gene end by 4 bases; junction bases not matched to a gene: 17. This CDR3 region has 20 residues. CDR1 and CDR2 from the germline V gene are MGHRA and YSYEKL. The CDR3 reads CASSQDLWSLGDRRTGELFF. CDR3 DNA sequence: TGCGCCAGCAGCCAAGACCTCTGGTCCCTCGGGGACAGACGCACCGGGGAGCTGTTTTTT.

The chain links TRBV4-1 to TRBJ2-1; D ambiguous. V was pared by 0 bases and J by 9 bases, with 6 bases between. Germline V gene sequence: CDR1 MGHRA, CDR2 YSYEKL. This CDR3 is 12 amino acids long. The CDR3 bases are TGCGCCAGCAGCCAAGATACGGCTGAGCAGTTCTTC. This codes for CASSQDTAEQFF.

The gene calls are TRBV29-1 and TRBJ2-1, with 8 bases identical to TRBD1. V lost 1 base to trimming and J lost 2 bases; unmatched junction nucleotides: 4. Per the germline V gene, CDR1 is SQVTM and CDR2 is ANQGSEA. The CDR3 loop spans 15 amino acids. CDR3 DNA: TGCAGCGTTGAAGCCGAGACAGGGGCCTACAATGAGCAGTTCTTC. The encoded protein is CSVEAETGAYNEQFF.

The chain combines TRBV30 with TRBJ1-1; D may be TRBD1 (6 bases). V was cut by 3 bases and J by 10 bases, with 15 bases left in between. Germline V gene data show CDR1 as GTSNPN and CDR2 as SVGIG (reference sequence). There are 12 residues in the CDR3. Written as DNA, the CDR3 is TGTGCCTGGAGCCAGACAGGAATGCGAGCTTTCTTT. Its protein is CAWSQTGMRAFF.

The rearrangement links TRBV7-9 to TRBJ2-1; maybe TRBD2 (5 bases). The V gene's germline CDR1 is SEHNR and CDR2 FQNEAQ (reference sequence). The CDR3 covers 14 residues. The germline V and J ends were trimmed by 5 bases and 1 base, with 9 bases remaining between them. Here the CDR3 reads CASSDPGSYNEQFF. The CDR3, as DNA: TGTGCCAGCAGCGATCCGGGATCCTACAATGAGCAGTTCTTC. The full variable domain, in which reference TRBV7-9 and TRBJ2-1 provide the parts outside the CDR3, is DTGVSQNPRHKITKRGQNVTFRCDPISEHNRLYWYRQTLGQGPEFLTYFQNEAQLEKSRLLSDRFSAERPKGSFSTLEIQRTEQGDSAMYLCASSDPGSYNEQFFGPGTRLTVL.

J is TRBJ1-6 and V is TRBV4-1; unclear D gene. Germline CDR1 reads MGHRA; CDR2 reads YSYEKL. The CDR3 is 13 amino acids. Between the trimmed V and J ends, which lost 3 bases and 8 bases, there was a span of 8 bases. CDR3 nucleotides: TGCGCCAGCAGCCAGACGGTATATTCACCCCTCCACTTT. Translation: CASSQTVYSPLHF.

This clone occurred once. The same CDR3 is also encoded by other DNA sequences in this sample. J is TRBJ1-1 and V is TRBV29-1, with no clear D. The CDR3 runs to 13 residues. The V gene lost 4 bases and the J gene lost 0 bases, with 9 bases spanning the gap. Germline V gene sequence: CDR1 SQVTM, CDR2 ANQGSEA. This CDR3 is CSVGGRMNTEAFF. The CDR3 nucleotides are TGCAGCGTTGGGGGTCGTATGAACACTGAAGCTTTCTTT.

The rearrangement links TRBV29-1 to TRBJ2-7; TRBD2 matches at 7 bases. The CDR3 has 14 amino acids. The germline V gene encodes CDR1 SQVTM and CDR2 ANQGSEA. V lost 4 bases and J lost 0; bases outside the gene matches: 6. CDR3 bases: TGCAGCGTTGGAGCTAGCGGATCCTCCTACGAGCAGTACTTC. Translation: CSVGASGSSYEQYF.

V and J are TRBV29-1 and TRBJ2-3, with 11 bases fitting TRBD1. Germline CDR1 is SQVTM and CDR2 is ANQGSEA. The CDR3 covers 13 residues. After removal of 8 bases from V and 4 bases from J, the junction contained 5 bases not matched to a gene. In DNA, the CDR3 is TGCAGCACAGGACAGGGGGCATCAGATACGCAGTATTTT. This gives the protein CSTGQGASDTQYF.

This chain joins TRBV6-5 and TRBJ2-2; D call uncertain. Looked up from germline, CDR1 is MNHEY and CDR2 is SVGAGI. CDR3 length: 13 amino acids. The V end was cut by 5 bases, the J end by 7 bases, with 11 bases between. The CDR3 nucleotides read TGTGCCAGCAGTCCACTGGGGTTCGGGGAGCTGTTTTTT. The encoded protein is CASSPLGFGELFF.

This clone showed up just a few times. CDR3 coding DNA: TGCAGCGTTGAGGCGGGAGGTTGGTCGTCGGAGACCCAGTACTTC. This sequence encodes CSVEAGGWSSETQYF. V is TRBV29-1 and J is TRBJ2-5; the match to TRBD2 covers 8 bases. Looked up from germline, CDR1 is SQVTM and CDR2 is ANQGSEA. V gave up 3 bases and J gave up 5 bases; unmatched junction bases: 11. This CDR3 has 15 residues.

The chain links TRBV7-9 to TRBJ1-2; D is uncertain. Germline V CDR1 and CDR2: SEHNR, FQNEAQ (reference sequence). The CDR3 is made up of 16 amino acids. V dropped 5 bases and J dropped 2 bases, with 18 bases sitting between them. The CDR3 nucleotides read TGTGCCAGCAGCGCGGGCTTGGGCAGGCAAAACTATGGCTACACCTTC. It translates to CASSAGLGRQNYGYTF.

V gene TRBV28 combines with J gene TRBJ2-5; the D is unclear. The germline V and J ends were trimmed by 6 bases and 5 bases, with 19 bases remaining between them. The CDR3 extends over 15 amino acids. Germline V CDR1 and CDR2: MDHEN, SYDVKM. The CDR3: CASSPPGVRAETQYF. The CDR3 coding sequence is TGTGCCAGCAGCCCACCAGGTGTCCGCGCGGAGACCCAGTACTTC.

The table lists this clone with a few counts. The chain combines TRBV29-1 with TRBJ2-7, with 7 bases lining up with TRBD1. Germline CDR1 SQVTM, CDR2 ANQGSEA. The CDR3 is made up of 14 amino acids. V lost 4 bases and J lost 2; bases outside the gene matches: 8. This chain's CDR3 is CSVGWTGDTYEQYF. The CDR3 nucleotides are TGCAGCGTTGGGTGGACAGGTGATACCTACGAGCAGTACTTC.